Reported below is one T cell receptor (beta chain). Generated by immunoSEQ multiplex PCR, the TCRdb table keeps only in-frame clones and is missing some. The repertoire holds fewer than 300,000 clones, with about 90% as singletons. The source of the sample is a study of blood T cell repertoires in COVID-19. Study-wide context: PBMCs, B-cell-depleted T cells, or T cells were the source of the cDNA or gDNA that made up the material.

Germline CDR1 and CDR2: MNHEY and SVGEGT. J lost 4 bases, V lost 0 bases, and 5 bases had no gene match. This CDR3 has 17 residues. The chain uses TRBV6-2 or TRBV6-3 and TRBJ2-1, with TRBD2 matching 11 bases. Sequencing was performed on peripheral blood. The sequence came from a woman between 50 and 59 years old with acute or convalescent COVID-19. CDR3 protein: CASSYSKGLADYNEQFF. The CDR3 DNA follows: TGTGCCAGCAGTTACTCGAAGGGACTAGCGGATTACAATGAGCAGTTCTTC.